What follows are 6 T cell receptor beta chains derived from one specimen sequenced in a study of T cells after yellow fever vaccination. One entry per CDR3 protein results from TCRdb running MiXCR on the 5' RACE reads. The sample includes 250,000 to 350,000 distinct CDR3 sequences, 3.5% to 4.5% of them seen just once. Here the sequenced sample was PBMCs, taken 15 days after the yellow fever booster vaccination. The receptors were gathered from a man between 18 and 29 years old who received the YFV17D yellow fever vaccine.

There are a few counts of this clonotype. The chain joins TRBV4-3 to TRBJ2-5, with 7 bases identical to TRBD1. The junction had 7 bases not matched to a gene; V was cut back by 3 bases and J by 3 bases. Germline V lookup: CDR1 LGHNA, CDR2 YSLEER. The CDR3 contains 15 residues. CDR3 residues: CASSHAGGSKETQYF. The DNA for the CDR3 is TGCGCCAGCAGCCATGCAGGGGGATCAAAAGAGACCCAGTACTTC.

The V gene is TRBV4-3, the J gene TRBJ2-1; either TRBD1 or TRBD2 may supply D (5 bases each). The CDR3 contains 17 residues. The V gene lost 4 bases and the J gene lost 0 bases, with 16 bases spanning the gap. Germline V CDR1 and CDR2: LGHNA, YSLEER. This chain's CDR3 is CASSRNGAASSYNEQFF. DNA of the CDR3: TGCGCCAGCAGCCGTAACGGGGCTGCAAGCTCCTACAATGAGCAGTTCTTC.

This clonotype was detected only a few times. The chain couples TRBV7-6 to TRBJ2-1, with 11 bases matching TRBD1. Germline V gives CDR1 SGHVS, CDR2 FNYEAQ. The V gene end was trimmed by 0 bases and the J gene end by 9 bases; junction bases not matched to a gene: 7. This CDR3 is built from 16 residues. CDR3 in amino acids: CASSLADRGRGSEQFF. Here the CDR3 DNA reads TGTGCCAGCAGCTTAGCGGACAGGGGGCGAGGTAGTGAGCAGTTCTTC.

This clonotype was picked up many times. The chain joins TRBV12-3 or TRBV12-4 to TRBJ2-2; D unclear. CDR3 length: 13 residues. V lost 3 bases and J 3 bases, leaving 5 bases between the germline ends. CDR3 nucleotide sequence: TGTGCCAGCAGTTTGTCTGACACCGGGGAGCTGTTTTTT. As protein: CASSLSDTGELFF.

This clonotype turned up a few times. J is TRBJ2-7 and V is TRBV7-8; weak D call: TRBD2 (7 bases). Trimming removed 0 bases from V and 5 bases from J, with 17 bases in between. The CDR3 covers 16 residues. Germline V gene lookup returns CDR1 SGHVS and CDR2 FQNEAQ. In DNA form, the CDR3 reads TGTGCCAGCAGCTTAGCCAGGGGCCTCCGGGGGGACGAGCAGTACGTC. Translating it yields CASSLARGLRGDEQYV.

The rearrangement links TRBV2 to TRBJ2-1; possible D gene TRBD2, 6 bases. Deletions cut 5 bases from V and 4 bases from J, with 15 bases between. There are 15 residues in the CDR3. Germline V gives CDR1 SNHLY, CDR2 FYNNEI. The CDR3: CASSSGTGLYNEQFF. The DNA for the CDR3 is TGTGCCAGCAGTTCCGGGACTGGTCTGTACAATGAGCAGTTCTTC.